A selection of T cell receptor beta chains follows, all from one sample in a study of cytomegalovirus exposure and HLA in healthy donors. Using immunoSEQ multiplex PCR, the repertoire was profiled, and TCRdb retains in-frame clones only, with some absent. The sample contains about 140,000 clones, around three quarters of which appear only once. Sequencing was done on a sample of PBMCs. Every receptor here comes from a man aged 40-49 years in good health and CMV-seropositive. The CDR3 runs from the conserved cysteine through the conserved F or W. D genes are given only for firm matches. Clone size appears in some rows only: once, few, many, or a class for an expanded clone.

j_gene	abundance	v_gene	len	d_gene	CDR3nt	CDR3aa
TRBJ2-2	-	TRBV6-6	16	-	TGTGCCAGCAGTCCCGGGACTTATAAAATTCCCGGGGAGCTGTTTTTT	CASSPGTYKIPGELFF
TRBJ2-3	once	TRBV27	12	-	TGTGCCAGCAGTTCGACTAGTGGGACGCAGTATTTT	CASSSTSGTQYF
TRBJ2-1	-	TRBV5-1	14	-	TGCGCCAGCAGCTTAATCCCTGGGCCTAATGAGCAGTTCTTC	CASSLIPGPNEQFF
TRBJ2-1	-	TRBV9	16	-	TGTGCCAGCAGCGTGAGCGCCGGGATCTCCTACAATGAGCAGTTCTTC	CASSVSAGISYNEQFF
TRBJ2-7	-	TRBV2	14	-	TGTGCCAGCATTATCCGGACTGCCCTTTACGAGCAGTACTTC	CASIIRTALYEQYF
TRBJ1-3	-	TRBV19	17	-	TGTGCCAGTAGTAGCCCGGGACTCCACGAATCTGGAAACACCATATATTTT	CASSSPGLHESGNTIYF
TRBJ1-5	-	TRBV6-6	15	-	TGTGCCAGCAGTTACTCCGCCAGGAATAATCAGCCCCAGCATTTT	CASSYSARNNQPQHF
TRBJ1-1	-	TRBV27	16	-	TGTGCCAGCAGTTTTGGCTGGAGTTCGCTTAACACTGAAGCTTTCTTT	CASSFGWSSLNTEAFF
TRBJ1-3	-	TRBV9	13	-	TGTGCCAGCAGCGTAGGAGGGGGAAACACCATATATTTT	CASSVGGGNTIYF
TRBJ1-1	-	TRBV7-9	13	-	TGTGCCAGCAGCTCCACTTCGAACACTGAAGCTTTCTTT	CASSSTSNTEAFF
TRBJ1-4	few	TRBV6-5	15	-	TGTGCCAGCAGTTACGACCAGGGGCGGGGGGAAAAACTGTTTTTT	CASSYDQGRGEKLFF
TRBJ2-7	-	TRBV19	13	TRBD1	TGTGCCAGTAGTAGGACAGGTCATAACGAGCAGTACTTC	CASSRTGHNEQYF
TRBJ1-2	-	TRBV18	14	-	TGTGCCAGCTCACCACCTCAACTCAACAGGACGGTCACCTTC	CASSPPQLNRTVTF
TRBJ1-2	-	TRBV5-4	15	TRBD1	TGTGCCAGCAGCTTGGCACTCCGGACAGGCGATGGCTACACCTTC	CASSLALRTGDGYTF
TRBJ2-1	-	TRBV12-5	16	-	TGTGCTAGTGGACTGGGGGGACTCCCCCCGGGCAATGAGCAGTTCTTC	CASGLGGLPPGNEQFF
TRBJ2-1	-	TRBV9	14	-	TGTGCCAGCACCCCGGGTGGTGGGGCTAATGAGCAGTTCTTC	CASTPGGGANEQFF
TRBJ2-7	-	TRBV6-6	16	TRBD1	TGTGCCAGCAGTTATCCGGACAGGGGGCCCTCCTACGAGCAGTACTTC	CASSYPDRGPSYEQYF
TRBJ2-5	-	TRBV30	14	TRBD2	TGTGCCTGGAGGAGCGGGAGGCCTCAAGAGACCCAGTACTTC	CAWRSGRPQETQYF
TRBJ2-1	-	TRBV25-1	16	TRBD2	TGTGCCAGCAGTGACCCCGGACTAGCCCGGCCCAATGAGCAGTTCTTC	CASSDPGLARPNEQFF
TRBJ2-7	few	TRBV19	16	TRBD1	TGTGCCAGTAGCCCAGTAGAAGGACAGGGGTTCTACGAGCAGTACTTC	CASSPVEGQGFYEQYF
TRBJ2-7	-	TRBV18	15	-	TGTGCCAGCTCACCACGGCAGGGGATGTCCTACGAGCAGTACTTC	CASSPRQGMSYEQYF
TRBJ2-1	-	TRBV7-2	13	TRBD1	TGTGCCAGCAGCTCTCAGGGGGCGGGTGAGCAGTTCTTC	CASSSQGAGEQFF
TRBJ2-7	few	TRBV10-3	13	TRBD1	TGTGCCATCACGGACAGGGGGGACCACGAGCAGTACTTC	CAITDRGDHEQYF
TRBJ1-1	-	TRBV7-9	14	-	TGTGCCAGCAGCTTACACAGGGCCGGGGATGAAGCTTTCTTT	CASSLHRAGDEAFF
TRBJ2-7	once	TRBV7-2	12	-	TGTGCCAGCAGCTTTAGTTCCTACGAGCAGTACTTC	CASSFSSYEQYF
TRBJ1-4	-	TRBV29-1	14	TRBD1	TGCAGCGTTCTCGTCCGGGACAGTAATGAAAAACTGTTTTTT	CSVLVRDSNEKLFF
TRBJ2-7	-	TRBV6-5	13	-	TGTGCCAGCAGTCCCTTAGGGGACTACGAGCAGTACTTC	CASSPLGDYEQYF
TRBJ2-1	-	TRBV27	18	TRBD2	TGTGCCAGCAGTGCCGGGACTAGCGGAATCCTGGCCTACAATGAGCAGTTCTTC	CASSAGTSGILAYNEQFF
TRBJ2-5	-	TRBV4-3	14	-	TGCGCCAGCAGCCAATACAGGAGCCAAGAGACCCAGTACTTC	CASSQYRSQETQYF
TRBJ2-1	-	TRBV2	12	-	TGTGCCAGCAGTGAATCCGGGAATGAGCAGTTCTTC	CASSESGNEQFF
TRBJ2-1	-	TRBV4-3	15	-	TGCGCCAGCAGCCAAGAGGTGGGCTCCTGGTCCGTACAGTTCTTC	CASSQEVGSWSVQFF
TRBJ2-7	-	TRBV6-5	14	TRBD1	TGTGCCAGCAGTTACTCGACAGGGCCCTACGAGCAGTACTTC	CASSYSTGPYEQYF
TRBJ2-1	-	TRBV5-1	16	TRBD2	TGCGCCAGCAGCTTGGGACTAGCGGGAGGGACTAAAAAACAGTTCTTC	CASSLGLAGGTKKQFF
TRBJ1-4	once	TRBV4-3	17	-	TGCGCCAGCAGCCAAGATATACCCGGAGGGCTTAATGAAAAACTGTTTTTT	CASSQDIPGGLNEKLFF
TRBJ1-2	-	TRBV2	16	-	TGTGCCAGCAAAAAGGGTTATGACAGGAACCTTTATGGCTACACCTTC	CASKKGYDRNLYGYTF